The 14 T cell receptor beta chains in this list originate from one sample, sequenced in a study of cytomegalovirus exposure and HLA in healthy donors. The study ran its PCR with 60 Vbeta and 13 Jbeta primers. TCRdb's copy holds only in-frame clones and misses some; the assay was immunoSEQ multiplex PCR. The repertoire holds fewer than 250,000 clones, with 75% to 90% as singletons. The sample taken for sequencing was PBMCs. These receptors were collected from a boy aged 2 to 10 in good health and CMV-seronegative.

As concerns this clone: One end of the junction does not line up with germline, which may come from a read error. J is TRBJ2-7 and V is TRBV7-9; TRBD2 is a possible D gene (7 bases). CDR3 length: 15 residues. Germline lookup yields CDR1 SEHNR and CDR2 FQNEAQ (reference sequence). In nucleotides, the CDR3 is TGTTCCAGCACCGTTCGCGGGAGCAGGGACAACGAGCAGTACTTC. Residues: CSSTVRGSRDNEQYF.

This rearrangement joins TRBV7-8 to TRBJ1-2, with D unclear. Trimming took off 5 bases at V and 3 bases at J, with 19 bases between the two ends. CDR3 length: 16 residues. Germline V gene lookup returns CDR1 SGHVS and CDR2 FQNEAQ. Here the CDR3 DNA reads TGTGCCAGCAGCCCAGATCCAGGCGCGGGAGACTATGGCTACACCTTC. Translated: CASSPDPGAGDYGYTF.

This rearrangement joins TRBV9 to TRBJ2-5; 8 bases agree with TRBD2. This CDR3 comprises 15 residues. J lost 1 base, V lost 2 bases, and 4 bases had no gene match. Germline values: CDR1 SGDLS, CDR2 YYNGEE. The CDR3, as DNA: TGTGCCAGCAGCGTGGACGGGACTAGCCAAGAGACCCAGTACTTC. It codes for CASSVDGTSQETQYF.

The rearrangement uses TRBV28 and TRBJ2-7; 9 nucleotides agree with TRBD1. J lost 3 bases, V lost 9 bases, and 6 bases had no gene match. The CDR3 is made up of 13 amino acids. In germline, CDR1 is MDHEN, CDR2 SYDVKM. CDR3 sequence reads: CASQTGGSYEQYF. In nucleotides, the CDR3 is TGTGCCAGTCAGACAGGGGGTAGCTACGAGCAGTACTTC.

V is TRBV11-2 and J is TRBJ2-7; D may be TRBD2 (5 bases). The V end was cut by 0 bases, the J end by 7 bases, with 22 bases between. The length of the CDR3 is 17 residues. Germline V gene lookup returns CDR1 SGHAT and CDR2 FQNNGV. CDR3 protein: CASSLEDGRAPLGEQYF. The DNA for the CDR3 is TGTGCCAGCAGCTTAGAGGATGGGCGGGCCCCCCTAGGGGAGCAGTACTTC.

The V call is TRBV28, the J call TRBJ1-5; D gene uncertain. The CDR3 spans 16 residues. Germline V gene lookup returns CDR1 MDHEN and CDR2 SYDVKM. Trimming pared 2 bases from V and 0 bases from J, leaving 11 bases between. The CDR3 nucleotides are TGTGCCAGCAGTTTAGAGGAGAACTATAGCAATCAGCCCCAGCATTTT. Its protein is CASSLEENYSNQPQHF.

The CDR3: CASSDPGNEQFF. The CDR3 nucleotides are TGTGCCAGCAGTGATCCGGGCAATGAGCAGTTCTTC. The genes are TRBV28 and TRBJ2-1; D uncertain. Germline V gene sequence: CDR1 MDHEN, CDR2 SYDVKM. The CDR3 is 12 amino acids. V gave up 5 bases and J gave up 6 bases, with 8 bases separating them.

The chain recombines TRBV9 with TRBJ1-2, with D perhaps TRBD1 (5 bases). The CDR3 covers 14 residues. V was cut by 2 bases and J by 7 bases, with 15 bases left in between. From germline, CDR1 is SGDLS and CDR2 YYNGEE. CDR3 loop: CASSVSLGGIGYTF. CDR3 DNA sequence: TGTGCCAGCAGCGTCTCTCTTGGGGGGATTGGCTACACCTTC.

This clone was recorded a few times. The rearrangement links TRBV4-1 to TRBJ2-1; TRBD2 matches 7 bases. J lost 2 bases, V lost 8 bases, and 9 bases had no gene match. CDR3 length: 15 amino acids. Germline values: CDR1 MGHRA, CDR2 YSYEKL. The chain's CDR3 is CASGAGTTTYNEQFF. The CDR3 bases are TGCGCCAGCGGGGCAGGGACTACCACCTACAATGAGCAGTTCTTC.

This clone was counted a single time. The rearrangement links TRBV27 to TRBJ1-5; tentatively, D is TRBD1 (5 bases). From germline, CDR1 is MNHEY and CDR2 SMNVEV (reference sequence). V was pared by 5 bases and J by 3 bases, with 23 bases between. The length of the CDR3 is 18 residues. CDR3 nucleotide sequence: TGTGCCAGCAGTCGATGGGTGGACAACAGGAATAACAATCAGCCCCAGCATTTT. Its translation is CASSRWVDNRNNNQPQHF.

The chain uses TRBV7-9 and TRBJ2-7; 8 bases are a match to TRBD2. Unmatched junction bases numbered 3, after V lost 5 bases and J lost 0 bases. This CDR3 has 14 residues. Germline V CDR1 and CDR2: SEHNR, FQNEAQ (reference sequence). The CDR3 is CASSPSGFSYEQYF. CDR3 sequence (DNA): TGTGCCAGCAGCCCTAGCGGGTTCTCCTACGAGCAGTACTTC.

The V call is TRBV19, the J call TRBJ1-1; D not resolved. The V gene's germline CDR1 is LNHDA and CDR2 SQIVND (reference sequence). This CDR3 has 12 residues. V lost 5 bases and J 1 base, leaving 5 bases between the germline ends. This CDR3 is CASSFRNTEAFF. The CDR3 nucleotides are TGTGCCAGTAGTTTCCGGAACACTGAAGCTTTCTTT.

The genes are TRBV5-5 and TRBJ1-4; D unresolved. V lost 5 bases and J lost 0, with 11 bases in between. Germline lookup yields CDR1 SGHKS and CDR2 YYEKEE (reference sequence). The CDR3 sequence is 15 residues long. CDR3 residues: CASSPNSATNEKLFF. The CDR3 region has the DNA TGTGCCAGCAGTCCAAACAGTGCAACTAATGAAAAACTGTTTTTT.

The V gene is TRBV19, the J gene TRBJ1-2; no clear D. CDR3 length equals 11 residues. V lost 7 bases, J lost 3 bases, and 6 bases lay in between. Germline assignment: CDR1 LNHDA and CDR2 SQIVND (reference sequence). Written as DNA, the CDR3 is TGTGCCAGTATCGGGGACTATGGCTACACCTTC. Translating gives CASIGDYGYTF.